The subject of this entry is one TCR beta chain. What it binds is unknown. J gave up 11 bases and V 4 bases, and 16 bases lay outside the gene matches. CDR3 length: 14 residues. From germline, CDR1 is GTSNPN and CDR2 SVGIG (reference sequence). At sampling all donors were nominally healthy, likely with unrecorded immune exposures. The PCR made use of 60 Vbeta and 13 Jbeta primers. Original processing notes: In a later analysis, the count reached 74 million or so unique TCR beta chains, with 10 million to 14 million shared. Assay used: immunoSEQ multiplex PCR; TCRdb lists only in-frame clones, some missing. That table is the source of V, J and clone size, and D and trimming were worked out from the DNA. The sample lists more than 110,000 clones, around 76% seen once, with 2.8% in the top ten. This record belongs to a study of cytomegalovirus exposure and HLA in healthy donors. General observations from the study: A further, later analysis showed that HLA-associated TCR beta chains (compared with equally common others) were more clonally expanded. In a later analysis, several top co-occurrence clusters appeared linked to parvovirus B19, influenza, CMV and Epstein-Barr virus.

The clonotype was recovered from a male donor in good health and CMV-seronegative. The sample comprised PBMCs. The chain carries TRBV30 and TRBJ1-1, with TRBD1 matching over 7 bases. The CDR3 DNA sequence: TGTGCCTGGACTTCGACAAGACAGGGCGGAGAGGCTTTCTTT. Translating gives CAWTSTRQGGEAFF.